The clone carrying this T cell receptor (beta chain) occurred once. TCRdb's copy holds only in-frame clones and misses some; the assay was immunoSEQ multiplex PCR. The table shows fewer than 300,000 clones, with 85% to 90% occurring only once. The entry originates in a study of blood T cell repertoires in COVID-19. V was cut by 4 bases and J by 7 bases, with 10 bases left in between. Germline assignment: CDR1 WSHSY and CDR2 SAAADI. This CDR3 has 12 amino acids. This chain uses TRBV10-2 with TRBJ1-1; TRBD1 is a possible D gene (5 bases). Sequencing was carried out using peripheral blood. The TCR was taken from a woman aged 40 to 50 who had recovered from COVID-19. The CDR3 nucleotides are TGCGCCAGCAGTGCCGGGGGGGTTGAAGCTTTCTTT. It specifies CASSAGGVEAFF.